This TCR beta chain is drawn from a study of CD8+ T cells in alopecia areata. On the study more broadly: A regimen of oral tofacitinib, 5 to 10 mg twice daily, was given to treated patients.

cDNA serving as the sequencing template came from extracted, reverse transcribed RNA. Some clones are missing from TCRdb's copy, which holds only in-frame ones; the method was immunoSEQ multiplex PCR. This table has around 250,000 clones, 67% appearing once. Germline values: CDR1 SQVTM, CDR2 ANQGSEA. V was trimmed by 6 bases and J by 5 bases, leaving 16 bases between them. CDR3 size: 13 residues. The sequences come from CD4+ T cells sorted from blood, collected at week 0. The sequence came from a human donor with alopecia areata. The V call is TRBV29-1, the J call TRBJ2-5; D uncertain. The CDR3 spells CSVRKVAGETQYF. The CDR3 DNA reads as TGCAGCGTCCGAAAGGTAGCAGGCGAGACCCAGTACTTC.